The following is a TCR beta chain sequence with its context. The antigen remains unidentified. The germline V and J ends were trimmed by 5 bases and 7 bases, with 21 bases remaining between them. The CDR3 totals 16 residues. The germline V gene encodes CDR1 LNHNV and CDR2 YYDKDF (reference sequence). The data belong to a study of T-cell memory formation after mild COVID-19. Study findings and constraints: The study found contracting CD4+ clones mainly in CM and EM and contracting CD8+ clones in EMRA.

Each CDR3 protein gets one entry after TCRdb re-called the 5' RACE reads with MiXCR. The sample contains 400,000 to 500,000 distinct CDR3 sequences, about 19% of which appear only once. This TCR was recovered from an adult woman who had mild COVID-19 (a few samples of this study predate the infection). Cell type and time point are not known. The sample was PBMCs or a T cell subset sorted from them (not recorded which). The chain uses TRBV15 and TRBJ1-5, with D possibly matching TRBD1 (6 bases). CDR3 coding DNA: TGTGCCACCAGCGAGAGGTCGGGGGGCATGGGACAGCCCCAGCATTTT. Translation gives CATSERSGGMGQPQHF. Complete variable domain (other parts from reference TRBV15 and TRBJ1-5): DAMVIQNPRYQVTQFGKPVTLSCSQTLNHNVMYWYQQKSSQAPKLLFHYYDKDFNNEADTPDNFQSRRPNTSFCFLDIRSPGLGDTAMYLCATSERSGGMGQPQHFGDGTRLSIL.